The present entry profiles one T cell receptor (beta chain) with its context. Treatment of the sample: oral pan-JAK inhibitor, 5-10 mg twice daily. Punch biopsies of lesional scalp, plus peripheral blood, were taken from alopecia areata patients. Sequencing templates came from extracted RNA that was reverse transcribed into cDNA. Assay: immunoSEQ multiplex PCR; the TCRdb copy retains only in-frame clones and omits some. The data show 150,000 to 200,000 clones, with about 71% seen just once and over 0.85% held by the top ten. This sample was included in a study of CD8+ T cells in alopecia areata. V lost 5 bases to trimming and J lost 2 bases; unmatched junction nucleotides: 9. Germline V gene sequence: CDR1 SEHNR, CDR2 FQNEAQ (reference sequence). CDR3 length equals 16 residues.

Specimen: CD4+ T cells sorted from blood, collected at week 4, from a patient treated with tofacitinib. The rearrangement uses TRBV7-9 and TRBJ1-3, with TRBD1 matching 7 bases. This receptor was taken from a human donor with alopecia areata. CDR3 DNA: TGTGCCAGCAGCCTAGACAGGGATCCAACTGGAAACACCATATATTTT. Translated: CASSLDRDPTGNTIYF.